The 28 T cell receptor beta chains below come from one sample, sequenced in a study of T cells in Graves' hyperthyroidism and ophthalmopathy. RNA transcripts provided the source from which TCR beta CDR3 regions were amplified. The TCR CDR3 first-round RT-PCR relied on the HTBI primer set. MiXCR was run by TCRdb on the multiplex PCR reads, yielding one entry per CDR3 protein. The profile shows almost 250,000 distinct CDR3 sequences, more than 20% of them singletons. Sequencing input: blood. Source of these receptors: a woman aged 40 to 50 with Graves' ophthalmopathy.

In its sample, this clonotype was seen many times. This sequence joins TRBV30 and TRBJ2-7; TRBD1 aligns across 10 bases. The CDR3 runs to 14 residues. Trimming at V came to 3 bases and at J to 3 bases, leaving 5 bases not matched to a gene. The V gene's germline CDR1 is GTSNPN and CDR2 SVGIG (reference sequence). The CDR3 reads CAWSSGTGDYEQYF. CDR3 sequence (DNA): TGTGCCTGGAGCAGCGGGACAGGGGACTACGAGCAGTACTTC.

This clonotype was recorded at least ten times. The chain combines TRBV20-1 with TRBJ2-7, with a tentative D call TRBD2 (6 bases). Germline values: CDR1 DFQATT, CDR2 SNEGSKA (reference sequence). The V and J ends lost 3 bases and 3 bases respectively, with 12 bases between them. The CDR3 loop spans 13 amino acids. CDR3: CSASPTRFYEQYF. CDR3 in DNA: TGCAGTGCTAGCCCGACTAGATTCTACGAGCAGTACTTC.

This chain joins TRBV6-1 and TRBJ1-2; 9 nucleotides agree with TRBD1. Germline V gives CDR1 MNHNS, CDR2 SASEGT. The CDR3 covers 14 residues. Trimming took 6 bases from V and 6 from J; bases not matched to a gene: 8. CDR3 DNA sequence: TGTGCCAGCAGGATCACAGGGGGCGCCGATGGCTACACCTTC. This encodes CASRITGGADGYTF.

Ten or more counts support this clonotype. CDR3 sequence reads: CASSPTVYNEQFF. The CDR3 coding sequence is TGTGCCAGCAGCCCCACCGTTTACAATGAGCAGTTCTTC. The gene calls are TRBV11-3 and TRBJ2-1; D gene uncertain. CDR3 length: 13 amino acids. The ends were cut back, 5 bases at V and 4 bases at J, with 9 bases in the middle. Germline lookup yields CDR1 SGHNT and CDR2 YENEEA.

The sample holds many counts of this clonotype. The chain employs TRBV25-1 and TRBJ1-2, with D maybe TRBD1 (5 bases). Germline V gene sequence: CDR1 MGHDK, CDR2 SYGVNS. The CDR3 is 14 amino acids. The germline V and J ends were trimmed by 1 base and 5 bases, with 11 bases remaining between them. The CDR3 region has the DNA TGTGCCAGCAGTGAATGGGGCAGCCAATATGGCTACACCTTC. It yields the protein CASSEWGSQYGYTF.

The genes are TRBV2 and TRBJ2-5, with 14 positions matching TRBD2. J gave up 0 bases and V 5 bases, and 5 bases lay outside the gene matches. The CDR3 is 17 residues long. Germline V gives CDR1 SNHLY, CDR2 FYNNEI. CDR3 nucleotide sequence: TGTGCCAGCAGTAGGGGACTAGCGGGGGATTACCAAGAGACCCAGTACTTC. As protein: CASSRGLAGDYQETQYF.

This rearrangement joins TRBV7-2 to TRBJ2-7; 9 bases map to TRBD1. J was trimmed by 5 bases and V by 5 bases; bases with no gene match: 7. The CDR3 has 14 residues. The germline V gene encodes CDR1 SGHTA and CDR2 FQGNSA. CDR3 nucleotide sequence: TGTGCCAGCAGCAGAGACAGGGGGGCCCACGAGCAGTACTTC. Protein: CASSRDRGAHEQYF.

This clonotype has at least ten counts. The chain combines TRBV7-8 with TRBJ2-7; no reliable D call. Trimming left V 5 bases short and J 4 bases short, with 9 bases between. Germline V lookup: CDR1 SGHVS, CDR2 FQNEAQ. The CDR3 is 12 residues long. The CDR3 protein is CASSPAAYEQYF. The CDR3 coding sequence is TGTGCCAGCAGCCCCGCGGCTTACGAGCAGTACTTC. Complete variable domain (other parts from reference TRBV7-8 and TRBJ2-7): GAGVSQSPRYKVAKRGQDVALRCDPISGHVSLFWYQQALGQGPEFLTYFQNEAQLDKSGLPSDRFFAERPEGSVSTLKIQRTQQEDSAVYLCASSPAAYEQYFGPGTRLTVT.

The CDR3 region has the DNA TGTGCCAGCAGCCCAAGGGGGCTCAATTTTCATCAGCCCCAGCATTTT. Translation: CASSPRGLNFHQPQHF. The V gene is TRBV11-1, the J gene TRBJ1-5; 7 bases are shared with TRBD1. CDR1 SGHAT and CDR2 FQDESV come from the germline V gene (reference sequence). CDR3 length: 16 amino acids. J lost 5 bases, V lost 5 bases, and 12 bases had no gene match. Full variable domain (rest looked up from reference TRBV11-1 and TRBJ1-5): EAEVAQSPRYKITEKSQAVAFWCDPISGHATLYWYRQILGQGPELLVQFQDESVVDDSQLPKDRFSAERLKGVDSTLKIQPAELGDSAMYLCASSPRGLNFHQPQHFGDGTRLSIL.

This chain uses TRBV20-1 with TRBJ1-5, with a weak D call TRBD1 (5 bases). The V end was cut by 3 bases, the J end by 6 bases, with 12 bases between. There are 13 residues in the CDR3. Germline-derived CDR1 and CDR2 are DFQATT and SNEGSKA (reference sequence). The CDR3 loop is CSARGRVIQPQHF. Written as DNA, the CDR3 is TGCAGTGCTAGGGGCAGGGTTATTCAGCCCCAGCATTTT.

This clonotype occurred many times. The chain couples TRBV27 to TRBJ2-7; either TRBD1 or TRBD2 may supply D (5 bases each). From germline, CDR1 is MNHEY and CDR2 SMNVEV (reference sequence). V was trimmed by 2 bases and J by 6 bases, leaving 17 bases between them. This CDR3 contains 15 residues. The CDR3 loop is CASSLSFGGVGEQYF. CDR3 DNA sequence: TGTGCCAGCAGTTTAAGTTTTGGGGGAGTGGGCGAGCAGTACTTC.

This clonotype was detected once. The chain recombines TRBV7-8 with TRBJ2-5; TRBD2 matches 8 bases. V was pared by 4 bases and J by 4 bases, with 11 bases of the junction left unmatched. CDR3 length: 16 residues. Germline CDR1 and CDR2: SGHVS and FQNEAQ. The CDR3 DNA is TGTGCCAGCAGCTCACGGACTAGCCGCTTGGGAGAGACCCAGTACTTC. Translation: CASSSRTSRLGETQYF.

The CDR3 DNA reads TGTGCCAGCAGTTCCACGGGACAGGGTTATGGCTACACCTTC. Protein product: CASSSTGQGYGYTF. This sequence joins TRBV6-5 and TRBJ1-2; 9 positions match TRBD1. Germline CDR1 and CDR2: MNHEY and SVGAGI. V lost 4 bases and J lost 5; bases outside the gene matches: 5. This CDR3 has 14 residues.

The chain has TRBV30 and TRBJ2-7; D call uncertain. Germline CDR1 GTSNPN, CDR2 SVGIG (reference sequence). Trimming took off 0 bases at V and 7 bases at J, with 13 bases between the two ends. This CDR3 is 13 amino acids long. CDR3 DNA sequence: TGTGCCTGGAGTGTGACCGAGTTGGGGGAGCAGTACTTC. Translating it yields CAWSVTELGEQYF.

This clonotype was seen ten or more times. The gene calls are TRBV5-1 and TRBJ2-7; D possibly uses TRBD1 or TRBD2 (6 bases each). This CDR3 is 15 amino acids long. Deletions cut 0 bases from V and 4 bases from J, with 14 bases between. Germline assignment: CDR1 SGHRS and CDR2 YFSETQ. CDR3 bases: TGCGCCAGCAGCTTGGCTCTGGGGGCGGGGTACGAGCAGTACTTC. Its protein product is CASSLALGAGYEQYF.

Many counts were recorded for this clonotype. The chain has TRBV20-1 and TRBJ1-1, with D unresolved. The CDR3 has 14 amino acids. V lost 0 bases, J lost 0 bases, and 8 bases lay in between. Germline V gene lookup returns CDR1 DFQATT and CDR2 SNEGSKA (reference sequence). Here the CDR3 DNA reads TGCAGTGCTAGAGATGGGGAGGTGAACACTGAAGCTTTCTTT. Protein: CSARDGEVNTEAFF.

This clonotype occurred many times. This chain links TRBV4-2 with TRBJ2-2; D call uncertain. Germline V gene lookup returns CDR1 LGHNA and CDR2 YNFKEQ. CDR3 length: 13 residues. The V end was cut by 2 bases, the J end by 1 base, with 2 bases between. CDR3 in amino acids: CASSQRNTGELFF. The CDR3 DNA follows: TGTGCCAGCAGCCAACGGAACACCGGGGAGCTGTTTTTT.

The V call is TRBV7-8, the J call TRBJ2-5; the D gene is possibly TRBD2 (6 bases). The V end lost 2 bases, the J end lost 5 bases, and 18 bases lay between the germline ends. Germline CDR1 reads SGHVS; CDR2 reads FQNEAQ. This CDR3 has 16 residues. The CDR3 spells CASSLFSAAAGETQYF. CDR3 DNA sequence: TGTGCCAGCAGCTTATTCTCGGCAGCGGCGGGGGAGACCCAGTACTTC.

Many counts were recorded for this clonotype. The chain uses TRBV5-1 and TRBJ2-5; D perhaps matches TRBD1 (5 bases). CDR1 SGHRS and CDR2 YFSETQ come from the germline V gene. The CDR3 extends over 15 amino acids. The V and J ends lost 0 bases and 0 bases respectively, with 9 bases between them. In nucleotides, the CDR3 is TGCGCCAGCAGCTTGGGCAGGGCGTACCAAGAGACCCAGTACTTC. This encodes CASSLGRAYQETQYF.

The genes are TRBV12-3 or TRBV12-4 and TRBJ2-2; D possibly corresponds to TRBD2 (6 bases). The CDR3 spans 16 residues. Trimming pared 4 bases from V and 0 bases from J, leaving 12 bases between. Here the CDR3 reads CASSSTSSTNTGELFF. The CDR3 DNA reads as TGTGCCAGCAGTTCCACTAGCAGCACGAACACCGGGGAGCTGTTTTTT.

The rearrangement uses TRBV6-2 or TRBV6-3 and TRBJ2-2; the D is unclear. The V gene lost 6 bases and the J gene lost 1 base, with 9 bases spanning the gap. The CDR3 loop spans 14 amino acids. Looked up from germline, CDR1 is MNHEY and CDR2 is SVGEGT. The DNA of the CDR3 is TGTGCCAGCAGGCAGGACGGGAACACCGGGGAGCTGTTTTTT. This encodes CASRQDGNTGELFF.

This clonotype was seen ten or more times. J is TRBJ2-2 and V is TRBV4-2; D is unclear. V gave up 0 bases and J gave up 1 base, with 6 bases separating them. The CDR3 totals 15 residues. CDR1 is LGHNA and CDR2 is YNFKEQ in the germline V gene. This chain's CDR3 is CASSQEDMNTGELFF. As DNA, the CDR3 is TGTGCCAGCAGCCAAGAGGATATGAACACCGGGGAGCTGTTTTTT.

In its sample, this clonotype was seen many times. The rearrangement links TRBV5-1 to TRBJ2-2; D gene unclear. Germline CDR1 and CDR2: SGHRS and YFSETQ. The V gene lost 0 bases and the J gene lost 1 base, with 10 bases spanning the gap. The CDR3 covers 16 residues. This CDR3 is CASSLGPGGNTGELFF. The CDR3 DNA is TGCGCCAGCAGCTTGGGGCCAGGCGGGAACACCGGGGAGCTGTTTTTT. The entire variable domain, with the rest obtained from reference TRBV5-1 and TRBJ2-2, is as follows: KAGVTQTPRYLIKTRGQQVTLSCSPISGHRSVSWYQQTPGQGLQFLFEYFSETQRNKGNFPGRFSGRQFSNSRSEMNVSTLELGDSALYLCASSLGPGGNTGELFFGEGSRLTVL.

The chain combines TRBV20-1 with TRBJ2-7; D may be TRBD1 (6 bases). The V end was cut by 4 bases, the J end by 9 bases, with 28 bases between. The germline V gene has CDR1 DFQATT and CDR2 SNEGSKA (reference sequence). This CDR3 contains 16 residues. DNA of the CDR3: TGCAGTGCTATCCCGCGGACGCCGGGACAAATACGAGTGCAGTACTTC. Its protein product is CSAIPRTPGQIRVQYF.

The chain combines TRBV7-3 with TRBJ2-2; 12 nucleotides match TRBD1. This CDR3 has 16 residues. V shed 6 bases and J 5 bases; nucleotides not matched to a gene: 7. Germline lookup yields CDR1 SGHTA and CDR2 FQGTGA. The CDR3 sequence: CASRGTGGFGTGELFF. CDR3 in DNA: TGTGCCAGCAGAGGGACAGGGGGCTTCGGAACCGGGGAGCTGTTTTTT.

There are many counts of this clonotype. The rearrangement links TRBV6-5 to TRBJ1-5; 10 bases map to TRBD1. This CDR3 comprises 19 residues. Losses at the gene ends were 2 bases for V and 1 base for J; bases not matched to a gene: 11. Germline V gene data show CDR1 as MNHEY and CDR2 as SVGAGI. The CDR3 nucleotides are TGTGCCAGCAGTTACGAGAGGGACAGGGGCCTTCTCAGCAATCAGCCCCAGCATTTT. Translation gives CASSYERDRGLLSNQPQHF.

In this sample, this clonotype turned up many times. This chain's CDR3 is CASRAAGEGYEQYF. Written as DNA, the CDR3 is TGTGCCAGCAGAGCAGCGGGAGAGGGATACGAGCAGTACTTC. J is TRBJ2-7 and V is TRBV14; 8 nucleotides line up with TRBD2. The CDR3 is 14 amino acids. After removal of 6 bases from V and 4 bases from J, the junction contained 8 bases not matched to a gene. Germline V gives CDR1 SGHDN, CDR2 FVKESK. Together with reference TRBV14 and TRBJ2-7, the CDR3 gives the full variable domain: EAGVTQFPSHSVIEKGQTVTLRCDPISGHDNLYWYRRVMGKEIKFLLHFVKESKQDESGMPNNRFLAERTGGTYSTLKVQPAELEDSGVYFCASRAAGEGYEQYFGPGTRLTVT.

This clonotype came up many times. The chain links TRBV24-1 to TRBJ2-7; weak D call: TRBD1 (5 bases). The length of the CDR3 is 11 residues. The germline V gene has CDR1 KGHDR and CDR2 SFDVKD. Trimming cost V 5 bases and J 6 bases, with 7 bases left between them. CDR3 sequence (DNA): TGTGCCACCAGTGGGGGCGGCGAGCAGTACTTC. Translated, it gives CATSGGGEQYF.